The 10 T cell receptor beta chains presented below share a single source sample, sequenced in a study of blood T cell repertoires in COVID-19 (dated by TCRdb to about 2020). Library preparation employed the immunoSEQ multiplex PCR assay. TCRdb holds this immuneACCESS table with in-frame rearrangements only. Some clones are missing; in checked studies, unresolved V genes explain under half, and the rest has no known cause. The sample includes about 440,000 clones, with approximately 89% observed a single time. 10% to 15% of the sample lies in the top ten. Sequenced sample: peripheral blood. The receptors were gathered from a woman in her fifties or sixties with COVID-19, enrolled during active disease.

V usage is TRBV18 and J usage is TRBJ2-5, with 8 bases matching TRBD2. This CDR3 comprises 16 residues. V trimming: 2 bases; J trimming: 2 bases; junction bases outside the gene matches: 7. Per the germline V gene, CDR1 is KGHSH and CDR2 is LQKENI. CDR3 coding DNA: TGTGCCAGCTCACCAGATCAGCGGGGGCCGCAAGAGACCCAGTACTTC. Its protein product is CASSPDQRGPQETQYF.

The chain has TRBV3-1 (or the pseudogene TRBV3-2) and TRBJ1-5, with D uncertain. The CDR3 is 15 residues long. The V and J ends lost 1 base and 5 bases respectively, with 12 bases between them. The germline CDR1 and CDR2 sequences are LGHDT and YNNKEL (reference sequence). CDR3 sequence (DNA): TGTGCCAGCAGCCAAGGGGCCCTCAGAGATCAGCCCCAGCATTTT. This gives the protein CASSQGALRDQPQHF.

The chain combines TRBV5-1 with TRBJ1-2, with D unclear. This CDR3 is 15 amino acids long. Deletions cut 0 bases from V and 1 base from J, with 10 bases between. CDR1 and CDR2 (germline): SGHRS, YFSETQ. The CDR3 protein is CASSLDPGLNYGYTF. The CDR3 bases are TGCGCCAGCAGCTTGGACCCAGGACTTAACTATGGCTACACCTTC.

V gene TRBV18 combines with J gene TRBJ1-2; D is possibly TRBD1 (6 bases). Germline V gene sequence: CDR1 KGHSH, CDR2 LQKENI. V was cut by 6 bases and J by 8 bases, with 10 bases left in between. CDR3 length: 11 amino acids. The CDR3 is CASSSGVGYTF. CDR3 bases: TGTGCCAGCTCGTCAGGGGTAGGCTACACCTTC.

This clone was recorded only once. CDR3 bases: TGTGCCAGCAGCCTAAACGGACAATTTTTCTATGGCTACACCTTC. Translating it yields CASSLNGQFFYGYTF. The chain couples TRBV5-6 to TRBJ1-2, with a possible D match to TRBD1 (5 bases). Trimming pared 4 bases from V and 4 bases from J, leaving 17 bases between. The CDR3 length is 15 residues. In germline, CDR1 is SGHDT, CDR2 YYEEEE.

This clone was counted a single time. The chain has TRBV15 and TRBJ2-1, with 10 bases lining up with TRBD1. The CDR3 is 15 amino acids. J gave up 6 bases and V 1 base, and 3 bases lay outside the gene matches. The germline CDR1 and CDR2 sequences are LNHNV and YYDKDF (reference sequence). CDR3 nucleotides: TGTGCCACCAGCAGAGGTTGGACAGGGGGCAATGAGCAGTTCTTC. Protein sequence: CATSRGWTGGNEQFF.

V and J are TRBV5-5 and TRBJ1-2; 7 positions match TRBD1. This CDR3 is built from 13 residues. Per the germline V gene, CDR1 is SGHKS and CDR2 is YYEKEE (reference sequence). The V gene end was trimmed by 3 bases and the J gene end by 4 bases; junction bases not matched to a gene: 3. The CDR3 DNA sequence: TGTGCCAGCAGCTGGGGACAGCTCTATGGCTACACCTTC. Translation: CASSWGQLYGYTF. The full variable domain, with the rest looked up from reference TRBV5-5 and TRBJ1-2, is DAGVTQSPTHLIKTRGQQVTLRCSPISGHKSVSWYQQVLGQGPQFIFQYYEKEERGRGNFPDRFSARQFPNYSSELNVNALLLGDSALYLCASSWGQLYGYTFGSGTRLTVV.

The chain couples TRBV10-3 to TRBJ2-3; D gene ambiguous. The CDR3 spans 13 residues. V was shortened by 0 bases and J by 8 bases, with 9 bases between the two germline ends. In germline, CDR1 is ENHRY, CDR2 SYGVKD. The CDR3 DNA sequence: TGTGCCATCAGTGAGTCGATGGAGTCTACGCAGTATTTT. This gives the protein CAISESMESTQYF.

CDR3 amino acids: CASSVEQGGVYEQYF. CDR3 DNA: TGTGCCAGCAGCGTAGAACAGGGTGGAGTCTACGAGCAGTACTTC. This chain uses TRBV9 with TRBJ2-7; D perhaps matches TRBD1 (6 bases). The CDR3 covers 15 residues. Trimming took off 0 bases at V and 3 bases at J, with 13 bases between the two ends. Germline-derived CDR1 and CDR2 are SGDLS and YYNGEE.

This chain links TRBV2 with TRBJ2-7, with no clear D. The CDR3 consists of 10 residues. V lost 9 bases, J lost 2 bases, and 5 bases lay in between. In germline, CDR1 is SNHLY, CDR2 FYNNEI. The CDR3 is CARAAYEQYF. The DNA of the CDR3 is TGTGCCAGGGCAGCCTACGAGCAGTACTTC.